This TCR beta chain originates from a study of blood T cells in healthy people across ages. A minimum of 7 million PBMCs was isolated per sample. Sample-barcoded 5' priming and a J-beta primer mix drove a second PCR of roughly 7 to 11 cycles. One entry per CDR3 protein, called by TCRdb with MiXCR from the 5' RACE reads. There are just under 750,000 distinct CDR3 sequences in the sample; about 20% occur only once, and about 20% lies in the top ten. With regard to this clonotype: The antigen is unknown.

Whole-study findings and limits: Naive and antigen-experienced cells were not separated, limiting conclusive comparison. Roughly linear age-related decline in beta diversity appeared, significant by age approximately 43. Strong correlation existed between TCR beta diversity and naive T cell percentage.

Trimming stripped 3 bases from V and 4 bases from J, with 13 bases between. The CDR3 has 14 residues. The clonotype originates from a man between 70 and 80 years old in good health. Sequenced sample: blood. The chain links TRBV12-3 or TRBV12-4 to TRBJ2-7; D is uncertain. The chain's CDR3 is CASSFASNRYEQYF. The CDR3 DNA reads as TGTGCCAGCAGTTTTGCTAGTAACAGATACGAGCAGTACTTC.